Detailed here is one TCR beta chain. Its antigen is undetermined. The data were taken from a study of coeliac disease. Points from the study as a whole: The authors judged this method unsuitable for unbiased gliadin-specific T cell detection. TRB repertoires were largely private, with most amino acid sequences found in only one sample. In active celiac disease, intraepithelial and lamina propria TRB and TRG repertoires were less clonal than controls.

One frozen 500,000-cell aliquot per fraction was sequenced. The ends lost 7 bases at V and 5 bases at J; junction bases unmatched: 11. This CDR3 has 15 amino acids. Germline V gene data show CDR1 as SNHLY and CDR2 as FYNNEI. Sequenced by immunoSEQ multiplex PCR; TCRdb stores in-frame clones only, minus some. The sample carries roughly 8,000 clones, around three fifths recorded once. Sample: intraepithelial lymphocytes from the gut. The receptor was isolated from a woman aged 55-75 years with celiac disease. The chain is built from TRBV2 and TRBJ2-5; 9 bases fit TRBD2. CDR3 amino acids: CASKTPSGKSETQYF. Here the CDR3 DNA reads TGTGCCAGCAAAACCCCTAGCGGGAAGAGCGAGACCCAGTACTTC.